This record covers a single T cell receptor beta chain. Its antigen is currently unknown. These data originate in a study of T cell responses to AZD1222 COVID-19 vaccine. Doses given second, at about 4 or about 12 weeks, were pooled. Produced via immunoSEQ multiplex PCR; TCRdb's table is partial and in-frame only. The sample records 200,000 or so clones, around 93% being singletons. V gave up 4 bases and J gave up 5 bases; unmatched junction bases: 6. The CDR3 consists of 14 residues. Germline V gives CDR1 SGDLS, CDR2 YYNGEE. Findings and limits, study-wide: Elevations in Spike-specific TCR breadth and depth followed administration of two AZD1222 doses. Dominant CD4 TCR responses targeted spike regions 160-218 and 743-854. Clonal diversity may have been underestimated in mostly white British donors.

This receptor was obtained from an adult who received the AZD1222 COVID-19 vaccine. The sequences come from peripheral blood, collected 28 days after the second AZD1222 dose. The chain links TRBV9 to TRBJ1-2; 9 nucleotides line up with TRBD1. This chain's CDR3 is CASSSTGTGYGYTF. The CDR3 DNA reads TGTGCCAGCAGCTCCACCGGGACAGGGTATGGCTACACCTTC.